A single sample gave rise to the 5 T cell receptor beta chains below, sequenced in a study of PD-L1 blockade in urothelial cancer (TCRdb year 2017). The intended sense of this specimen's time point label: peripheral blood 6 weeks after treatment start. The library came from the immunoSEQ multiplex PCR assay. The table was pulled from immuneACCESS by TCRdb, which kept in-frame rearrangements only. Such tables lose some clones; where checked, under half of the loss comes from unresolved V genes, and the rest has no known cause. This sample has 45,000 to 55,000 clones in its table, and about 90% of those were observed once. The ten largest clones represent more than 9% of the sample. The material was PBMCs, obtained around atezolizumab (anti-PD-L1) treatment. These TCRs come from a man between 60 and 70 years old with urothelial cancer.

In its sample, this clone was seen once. CDR3 sequence (DNA): TGCGCCAGCAGCCAGGATGGACAGGTTACCAACTCTGGGGCCAACGTCCTGACTTTC. Its protein product is CASSQDGQVTNSGANVLTF. The chain links TRBV4-3 to TRBJ2-6, with 7 bases matching TRBD1. Germline assignment: CDR1 LGHNA and CDR2 YSLEER. V dropped 3 bases and J dropped 0; count of bases not matched to a gene: 11. The CDR3 consists of 19 residues.

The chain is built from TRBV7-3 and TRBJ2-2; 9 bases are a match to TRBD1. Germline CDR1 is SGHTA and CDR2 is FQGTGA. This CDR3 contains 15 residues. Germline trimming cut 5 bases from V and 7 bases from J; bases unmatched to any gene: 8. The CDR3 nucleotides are TGTGCCAGCAGCACCGGGACAGGGACGGGCGGGGAGCTGTTTTTT. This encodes CASSTGTGTGGELFF.

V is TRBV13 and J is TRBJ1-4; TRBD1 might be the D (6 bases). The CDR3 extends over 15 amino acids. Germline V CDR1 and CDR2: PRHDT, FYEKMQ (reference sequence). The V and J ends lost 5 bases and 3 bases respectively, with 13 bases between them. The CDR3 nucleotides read TGTGCCAGCAGCCCCTTACAGGGATCTAATGAAAAACTGTTTTTT. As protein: CASSPLQGSNEKLFF.

CDR3 residues: CASSLVPTYEQYF. The CDR3 DNA follows: TGTGCCAGCAGTTTAGTGCCGACTTACGAGCAGTACTTC. V gene TRBV27 combines with J gene TRBJ2-7; no reliable D call. V was clipped by 2 bases and J by 4 bases, with 9 bases between them. Germline V gene data show CDR1 as MNHEY and CDR2 as SMNVEV (reference sequence). CDR3 length equals 13 residues.

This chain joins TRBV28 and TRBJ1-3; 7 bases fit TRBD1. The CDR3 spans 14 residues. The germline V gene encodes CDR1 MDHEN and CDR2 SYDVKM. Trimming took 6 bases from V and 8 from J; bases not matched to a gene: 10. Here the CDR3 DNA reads TGTGCCAGCAGGAGAGACAGGGATCGCGACACCATATATTTT. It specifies CASRRDRDRDTIYF.